This T cell receptor beta chain was captured by sequencing in a study of blood T cells in healthy people across ages. Looked up from germline, CDR1 is MGHRA and CDR2 is YSYEKL. CDR3 length equals 18 residues. With 0 bases removed from V and 0 bases from J, the gap between germline ends came to 14 bases. A J-beta primer mix and a sample-barcoded 5' primer were used in a second PCR of roughly 7 to 12 cycles. Via MiXCR, TCRdb re-called the 5' RACE reads, giving one row per CDR3 protein. The table records over 600,000 distinct CDR3 sequences, about 47% of them present only once. Sequencing was performed on blood. The chain couples TRBV4-1 to TRBJ1-4; D gene unclear. This sequence originates from a man older than 75 in good health. The CDR3 sequence: CASSQDPIPRPTNEKLFF. The CDR3 region has the DNA TGCGCCAGCAGCCAAGATCCCATCCCCAGGCCAACTAATGAAAAACTGTTTTTT.